Presented here are 31 T cell receptor beta chains from one specimen sequenced in a study of cytomegalovirus exposure and HLA in healthy donors. TCRdb's table, derived via immunoSEQ multiplex PCR, lists solely in-frame clones and lacks some. The sample carries 95,000 to 150,000 clones, around nine tenths recorded once. The specimen sequenced was PBMCs. The receptors were gathered from a woman younger than 35 in good health and CMV-seronegative.

The J gene is TRBJ2-2, the V gene TRBV19, with D unclear. V dropped 6 bases and J dropped 1 base, with 6 bases sitting between them. This CDR3 region has 13 residues. Germline V gene sequence: CDR1 LNHDA, CDR2 SQIVND (reference sequence). The CDR3 nucleotides are TGTGCCAGTAGGACGGGGAACACCGGGGAGCTGTTTTTT. Protein product: CASRTGNTGELFF.

This chain uses TRBV6-5 with TRBJ2-1, with 13 nucleotides matching TRBD2. V gave up 4 bases and J gave up 9 bases; unmatched junction bases: 9. The CDR3 loop spans 16 amino acids. Germline V CDR1 and CDR2: MNHEY, SVGAGI. This CDR3 reads CASSSTSGRAFAEQFF. The DNA for the CDR3 is TGTGCCAGCAGTTCCACTAGCGGGAGGGCCTTTGCTGAGCAGTTCTTC.

This chain uses TRBV6-1 with TRBJ1-2; perhaps TRBD1 as D (6 bases). Germline CDR1 is MNHNS and CDR2 is SASEGT. Trimming stripped 4 bases from V and 4 bases from J, with 13 bases between. This CDR3 region has 14 residues. The CDR3 region has the DNA TGTGCCAGCAGTGGTACAGGGTTAGGCTATGGCTACACCTTC. This sequence encodes CASSGTGLGYGYTF.

The V and J genes are TRBV28 and TRBJ2-3, with 7 nucleotides matching TRBD1. CDR1 is MDHEN and CDR2 is SYDVKM in the germline V gene. J lost 5 bases, V lost 6 bases, and 11 bases had no gene match. This CDR3 is 15 amino acids long. The CDR3: CASSRQGRMIDTQYF. The CDR3 DNA sequence: TGTGCCAGCAGCCGACAGGGACGAATGATAGATACGCAGTATTTT.

The chain joins TRBV11-3 to TRBJ2-5, with a weak D call TRBD1 (5 bases). The ends were cut back, 0 bases at V and 3 bases at J, with 14 bases in the middle. The CDR3 length is 16 residues. Germline V gene sequence: CDR1 SGHNT, CDR2 YENEEA. The CDR3 here is CASSLEGDRAKETQYF. The CDR3 coding sequence is TGTGCCAGCAGCTTAGAGGGTGACAGAGCAAAAGAGACCCAGTACTTC. Variable domain in full (rest from reference TRBV11-3 and TRBJ2-5): EAGVVQSPRYKIIEKKQPVAFWCNPISGHNTLYWYLQNLGQGPELLIRYENEEAVDDSQLPKDRFSAERLKGVDSTLKIQPAELGDSAVYLCASSLEGDRAKETQYFGPGTRLLVL.

The rearrangement links TRBV7-9 to TRBJ2-7; possible D gene TRBD1, 6 bases. This CDR3 has 17 residues. The V end was cut by 5 bases, the J end by 0 bases, with 20 bases between. Looked up from germline, CDR1 is SEHNR and CDR2 is FQNEAQ (reference sequence). The CDR3 region is CASSPQDSFGDSYEQYF. For the CDR3, the DNA is TGTGCCAGCAGCCCTCAGGACAGCTTTGGGGACTCCTACGAGCAGTACTTC.

The chain links TRBV5-6 to TRBJ1-2, with D perhaps TRBD1 (5 bases). Deletions cut 4 bases from V and 5 bases from J, with 18 bases between. The CDR3 is 15 amino acids. Germline CDR1 is SGHDT and CDR2 is YYEEEE. CDR3 coding DNA: TGTGCCAGCAGCCAAGCGATAGGGGAATATTATGGCTACACCTTC. Its protein product is CASSQAIGEYYGYTF. Looking up the rest from reference TRBV5-6 and TRBJ1-2 gives the full variable domain: DAGVTQSPTHLIKTRGQQVTLRCSPKSGHDTVSWYQQALGQGPQFIFQYYEEEERQRGNFPDRFSGHQFPNYSSELNVNALLLGDSALYLCASSQAIGEYYGYTFGSGTRLTVV.

This chain links TRBV5-4 with TRBJ1-1; D remains unclear. Germline-derived CDR1 and CDR2 are SGHNT and YYREEE (reference sequence). Trimming removed 1 base at V and 1 base at J, with 11 bases between. The CDR3 has 15 residues. In nucleotides, the CDR3 is TGTGCCAGCAGCTTGATGGCGCGGAAGAACACTGAAGCTTTCTTT. It specifies CASSLMARKNTEAFF.

V is TRBV2 and J is TRBJ1-1; D unresolved. Germline CDR1 SNHLY, CDR2 FYNNEI. CDR3 length: 13 residues. Trimming removed 1 base at V and 4 bases at J, with 7 bases between. The CDR3 here is CASSEEAVTEAFF. The CDR3 DNA reads as TGTGCCAGCAGTGAAGAGGCGGTCACTGAAGCTTTCTTT.

This chain uses TRBV28 with TRBJ1-1, with TRBD1 matching 7 bases. Losses at the gene ends were 2 bases for V and 6 bases for J; bases not matched to a gene: 12. The V gene's germline CDR1 is MDHEN and CDR2 SYDVKM. This CDR3 contains 16 residues. The DNA for the CDR3 is TGTGCCAGCAGTTTAGACAGGGTCCCGGGGTCGGCTGAAGCTTTCTTT. Its protein product is CASSLDRVPGSAEAFF.

The rearrangement joins TRBV9 to TRBJ2-7; tentative D call: TRBD2 (7 bases). The V end lost 4 bases, the J end lost 6 bases, and 29 bases lay between the germline ends. The CDR3 sequence is 18 residues long. Germline CDR1 is SGDLS and CDR2 is YYNGEE. The CDR3 is CASSPPRGGGLTGSEQYF. DNA for the CDR3: TGTGCCAGCAGCCCCCCTAGGGGGGGAGGGCTCACCGGTTCCGAGCAGTACTTC.

The chain couples TRBV27 to TRBJ1-2, with 10 positions matching TRBD1. V lost 2 bases and J lost 4; bases outside the gene matches: 7. The CDR3 runs to 16 residues. Germline-derived CDR1 and CDR2 are MNHEY and SMNVEV (reference sequence). In nucleotides, the CDR3 is TGTGCCAGCAGTTTAACCTGGACAGGGGGAGGCTATGGCTACACCTTC. Its translation is CASSLTWTGGGYGYTF.

This sequence joins TRBV5-6 and TRBJ2-7; 7 bases are a match to TRBD1. In germline, CDR1 is SGHDT, CDR2 YYEEEE. The CDR3 loop spans 15 amino acids. After removal of 2 bases from V and 7 bases from J, the junction contained 12 bases not matched to a gene. The CDR3 nucleotides read TGTGCCAGCAGCTTAATCGCAAGGGGGCGTGAGGAGCAGTACTTC. Translating it yields CASSLIARGREEQYF. The full variable domain, with the rest looked up from reference TRBV5-6 and TRBJ2-7, is DAGVTQSPTHLIKTRGQQVTLRCSPKSGHDTVSWYQQALGQGPQFIFQYYEEEERQRGNFPDRFSGHQFPNYSSELNVNALLLGDSALYLCASSLIARGREEQYFGPGTRLTVT.

J is TRBJ2-2 and V is TRBV9, with 11 bases fitting TRBD1. Trimming at V came to 4 bases and at J to 7 bases, leaving 9 bases not matched to a gene. Per germline, CDR1 SGDLS and CDR2 YYNGEE. The CDR3 extends over 16 amino acids. The CDR3 loop reads CASSSRGQGANGELFF. For the CDR3, the DNA is TGTGCCAGCAGCTCCCGAGGACAGGGGGCGAACGGGGAGCTGTTTTTT.

The chain employs TRBV30 and TRBJ1-1; possibly TRBD1 for D (5 bases). The V end lost 0 bases, the J end lost 3 bases, and 17 bases lay between the germline ends. This CDR3 contains 16 residues. Germline V gene data show CDR1 as GTSNPN and CDR2 as SVGIG (reference sequence). The CDR3 protein is CAWSVLRPGGDTEAFF. The CDR3 coding sequence is TGTGCCTGGAGTGTACTTCGGCCGGGAGGGGACACTGAAGCTTTCTTT.

This sequence joins TRBV6-1 and TRBJ1-1; D is uncertain. The germline V gene encodes CDR1 MNHNS and CDR2 SASEGT. CDR3 length: 13 residues. Trimming removed 3 bases from V and 5 bases from J, with 10 bases in between. CDR3 in DNA: TGTGCCAGCAGTGACGTTAGGCGGACTGAAGCTTTCTTT. Protein sequence: CASSDVRRTEAFF.

J is TRBJ2-2 and V is TRBV9; 12 bases agree with TRBD2. V shed 0 bases and J 0 bases; nucleotides not matched to a gene: 6. This CDR3 spans 19 amino acids. Germline V gene sequence: CDR1 SGDLS, CDR2 YYNGEE. CDR3 sequence reads: CASSVGGTSGRPNTGELFF. Written as DNA, the CDR3 is TGTGCCAGCAGCGTAGGGGGGACTAGCGGGCGACCGAACACCGGGGAGCTGTTTTTT.

The chain links TRBV5-6 to TRBJ2-1; TRBD2 aligns across 7 bases. This CDR3 contains 16 residues. Trimming took 0 bases from V and 3 from J; bases not matched to a gene: 6. Germline V gene lookup returns CDR1 SGHDT and CDR2 YYEEEE. CDR3 coding DNA: TGTGCCAGCAGCTTGGTGGGGGGGAAAGGCTACAATGAGCAGTTCTTC. Translation gives CASSLVGGKGYNEQFF.

The chain recombines TRBV28 with TRBJ2-2; TRBD2 matches 7 bases. Germline V gene data show CDR1 as MDHEN and CDR2 as SYDVKM. The V and J ends lost 8 bases and 4 bases, in that order; junction bases with no gene match: 7. The CDR3 covers 14 residues. The CDR3: CASVAGDRTGELFF. For the CDR3, the DNA is TGTGCCAGCGTTGCGGGAGACCGCACCGGGGAGCTGTTTTTT.

V and J are TRBV7-9 and TRBJ2-1; 8 bases line up with TRBD2. Germline CDR1 reads SEHNR; CDR2 reads FQNEAQ (reference sequence). V was clipped by 5 bases and J by 5 bases; unmatched bases: 5. The CDR3 spans 14 residues. This CDR3 is CASSGGLGNNEQFF. The DNA of the CDR3 is TGTGCCAGCAGCGGGGGACTAGGAAACAATGAGCAGTTCTTC.

The CDR3 is CASSPQGAPYEQYF. In DNA form, the CDR3 reads TGTGCCAGCAGCCCGCAGGGGGCACCCTACGAGCAGTACTTC. J is TRBJ2-7 and V is TRBV7-9, with 8 nucleotides matching TRBD1. V gave up 5 bases and J gave up 2 bases; unmatched junction bases: 5. The germline V gene encodes CDR1 SEHNR and CDR2 FQNEAQ (reference sequence). The CDR3 loop spans 14 amino acids.

The V call is TRBV28, the J call TRBJ1-2; no clear D. With 5 bases removed from V and 4 bases from J, the gap between germline ends came to 14 bases. CDR3 length: 14 residues. Germline lookup yields CDR1 MDHEN and CDR2 SYDVKM. DNA of the CDR3: TGTGCCAGCAGTGTACCGCGAAGCCCCTATGGCTACACCTTC. This sequence encodes CASSVPRSPYGYTF.

This clone appeared once. The genes are TRBV19 and TRBJ2-1; 9 bases are a match to TRBD2. The CDR3 spans 19 residues. With 5 bases clipped from V and 6 bases from J, the junction kept 20 bases outside the gene matches. CDR1 LNHDA and CDR2 SQIVND come from the germline V gene (reference sequence). CDR3 coding DNA: TGTGCCAGTAGTCTCTATCCCCGCGGGAGGGCCCTAGATCGCAATGAGCAGTTCTTC. Residues: CASSLYPRGRALDRNEQFF.

This sequence joins TRBV14 and TRBJ2-6; D ambiguous. The germline V gene has CDR1 SGHDN and CDR2 FVKESK. The CDR3 runs 16 residues. V was shortened by 2 bases and J by 0 bases, with 8 bases between the two germline ends. CDR3 in amino acids: CASSQIQFSGANVLTF. The CDR3 DNA is TGTGCCAGCAGCCAAATACAGTTCTCTGGGGCCAACGTCCTGACTTTC.

V gene TRBV2 combines with J gene TRBJ2-2; TRBD1 matches at 8 bases. This CDR3 is built from 17 residues. Germline-derived CDR1 and CDR2 are SNHLY and FYNNEI. With 4 bases clipped from V and 2 bases from J, the junction kept 9 bases outside the gene matches. The CDR3 coding sequence is TGTGCCAGCAGTGGTAGGGTCGGACAGGGAAACACCGGGGAGCTGTTTTTT. Its translation is CASSGRVGQGNTGELFF.

V is TRBV7-8 and J is TRBJ2-7, with TRBD2 matching over 10 bases. The CDR3 is 15 amino acids. Trimming cost V 3 bases and J 3 bases; bases outside gene matches: 5. Germline-derived CDR1 and CDR2 are SGHVS and FQNEAQ. The CDR3 reads CASSFGLAEYYEQYF. CDR3 DNA: TGTGCCAGCAGCTTCGGACTAGCGGAATACTACGAGCAGTACTTC. The full variable domain, its missing parts supplied by reference TRBV7-8 and TRBJ2-7, is GAGVSQSPRYKVAKRGQDVALRCDPISGHVSLFWYQQALGQGPEFLTYFQNEAQLDKSGLPSDRFFAERPEGSVSTLKIQRTQQEDSAVYLCASSFGLAEYYEQYFGPGTRLTVT.

This rearrangement joins TRBV28 to TRBJ2-2, with 9 bases identical to TRBD1. The germline V gene encodes CDR1 MDHEN and CDR2 SYDVKM. CDR3 length: 16 residues. J lost 4 bases, V lost 6 bases, and 9 bases had no gene match. CDR3 in amino acids: CASSTGTGIVTGELFF. The CDR3 DNA sequence: TGTGCCAGCAGCACCGGGACAGGGATTGTCACCGGGGAGCTGTTTTTT. Combining the CDR3 with reference TRBV28 and TRBJ2-2 gives the whole variable domain DVKVTQSSRYLVKRTGEKVFLECVQDMDHENMFWYRQDPGLGLRLIYFSYDVKMKEKGDIPEGYSVSREKKERFSLILESASTNQTSMYLCASSTGTGIVTGELFFGEGSRLTVL.

The gene calls are TRBV7-2 and TRBJ1-2; the D is unclear. This CDR3 comprises 14 residues. Trimming cost V 0 bases and J 8 bases, with 13 bases left between them. Germline V gives CDR1 SGHTA, CDR2 FQGNSA. DNA for the CDR3: TGTGCCAGCAGCTTAGCGCAAGTCAGAGGAGGCTACACCTTC. Translation gives CASSLAQVRGGYTF.

The genes are TRBV19 and TRBJ2-2; weak D call: TRBD2 (6 bases). CDR1 and CDR2 (germline): LNHDA, SQIVND (reference sequence). This CDR3 comprises 14 residues. Trimming stripped 3 bases from V and 3 bases from J, with 8 bases between. The CDR3 sequence: CASSMQRDTGELFF. The CDR3 nucleotides read TGTGCCAGTAGTATGCAGCGGGACACCGGGGAGCTGTTTTTT.

The chain couples TRBV25-1 to TRBJ1-2; tentatively, D is TRBD1 (5 bases). CDR1 MGHDK and CDR2 SYGVNS come from the germline V gene. The CDR3 spans 11 residues. Between the trimmed V and J ends, which lost 7 bases and 8 bases, there was a span of 11 bases. CDR3 sequence: CASKDSYGYTF. For the CDR3, the DNA is TGTGCCAGCAAAGACAGCTACGGCTACACCTTC.

The V call is TRBV6-1, the J call TRBJ2-7; 9 bases align to TRBD1. V lost 6 bases to trimming and J lost 7 bases; unmatched junction nucleotides: 10. This CDR3 spans 14 amino acids. Germline-derived CDR1 and CDR2 are MNHNS and SASEGT. The CDR3 is CASRPGTGRLEQYF. The CDR3 DNA follows: TGTGCCAGCAGACCCGGGACAGGGAGGTTAGAGCAGTACTTC.